Given below is one T cell receptor beta chain in context. Its specificity is not known. This sample is part of a study of cytomegalovirus exposure and HLA in healthy donors. Study overall: The roughly 110 validation repertoires used the same platform as the approximately 700 first-cohort repertoires, a later analysis reported. Study results and limitations: Published work reported that the classifier diagnosed cytomegalovirus status with high specificity and sensitivity. The study put 150 to 200 TCR beta chains on its list as cytomegalovirus-associated. The TCR clusters that emerged in the first cohort tended, a later analysis found, to co-occur in the approximately 130 validation repertoires.

J gave up 3 bases and V 4 bases, and 7 bases lay outside the gene matches. The CDR3 contains 15 residues. CDR1 and CDR2 from the germline V gene are SGDLS and YYNGEE. Some clones are missing from TCRdb's copy, which holds only in-frame ones; the method was immunoSEQ multiplex PCR. The top ten clones hold about 0.8% of a sample with 300,000 to 400,000 clones, around 86% of them seen once. What was sequenced was PBMCs. V usage is TRBV9 and J usage is TRBJ1-5; 7 nucleotides line up with TRBD1. The TCR was taken from a woman aged 18 to 35 in good health and CMV-seronegative. CDR3 sequence: CASSTSGQINQPQHF. The DNA of the CDR3 is TGTGCCAGCAGCACCTCGGGACAGATCAATCAGCCCCAGCATTTT. Supplemented by reference TRBV9 and TRBJ1-5, the full variable domain reads DSGVTQTPKHLITATGQRVTLRCSPRSGDLSVYWYQQSLDQGLQFLIQYYNGEERAKGNILERFSAQQFPDLHSELNLSSLELGDSALYFCASSTSGQINQPQHFGDGTRLSIL.